Detailed here is one TCR beta chain. Seattle participants joined during active infection and were tracked over time. In the original workflow: Cell counts per sample came from amplifying reference gene primers. Clones were sequenced by immunoSEQ multiplex PCR, and TCRdb holds only the in-frame ones, with some missing. The D gene and trimming were derived from the DNA, and the V and J assignments and clone size from that table. The table records 100,000 to 150,000 clones, 86% of them present only once. Trimming stripped 5 bases from V and 0 bases from J, with 10 bases between. This CDR3 contains 15 residues. Per the germline V gene, CDR1 is SGHDN and CDR2 is FVKESK. The data belong to a study of blood T cell repertoires in COVID-19. Study-level background: T cells, B-cell-depleted T cells, or PBMCs provided the cDNA or gDNA that served as material.

This chain connects TRBV14 to TRBJ2-2, with D perhaps matching TRBD1 (5 bases). Material: peripheral blood. The clonotype originates from a woman in her 70s with COVID-19, enrolled during active disease. The CDR3 DNA reads TGTGCCAGCAGCTCTCGGACAACGAACACCGGGGAGCTGTTTTTT. Translated, it gives CASSSRTTNTGELFF.